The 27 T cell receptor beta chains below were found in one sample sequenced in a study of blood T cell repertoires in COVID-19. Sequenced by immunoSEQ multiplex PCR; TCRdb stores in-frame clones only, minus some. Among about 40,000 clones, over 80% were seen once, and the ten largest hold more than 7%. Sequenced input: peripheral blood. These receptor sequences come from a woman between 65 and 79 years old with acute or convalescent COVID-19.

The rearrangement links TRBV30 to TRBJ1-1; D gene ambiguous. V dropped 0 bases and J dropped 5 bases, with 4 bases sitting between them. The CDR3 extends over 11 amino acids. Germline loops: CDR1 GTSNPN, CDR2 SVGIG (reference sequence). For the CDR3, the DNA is TGTGCCTGGAGTGTATATACTGAAGCTTTCTTT. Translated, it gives CAWSVYTEAFF.

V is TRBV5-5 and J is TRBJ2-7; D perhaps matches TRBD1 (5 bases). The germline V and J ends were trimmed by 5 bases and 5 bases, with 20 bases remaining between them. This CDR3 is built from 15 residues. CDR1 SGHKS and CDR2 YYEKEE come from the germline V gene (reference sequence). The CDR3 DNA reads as TGTGCCAGCAGTTATCAAGGGGTTGTTGGGGACGAGCAGTACGTC. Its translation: CASSYQGVVGDEQYV.

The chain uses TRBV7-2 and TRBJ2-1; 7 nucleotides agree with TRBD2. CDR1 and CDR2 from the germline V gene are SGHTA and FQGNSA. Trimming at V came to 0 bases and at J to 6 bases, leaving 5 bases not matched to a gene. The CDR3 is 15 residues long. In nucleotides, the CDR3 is TGTGCCAGCAGCTTAGCGGCTAGCGGACTCAATGAGCAGTTCTTC. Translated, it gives CASSLAASGLNEQFF.

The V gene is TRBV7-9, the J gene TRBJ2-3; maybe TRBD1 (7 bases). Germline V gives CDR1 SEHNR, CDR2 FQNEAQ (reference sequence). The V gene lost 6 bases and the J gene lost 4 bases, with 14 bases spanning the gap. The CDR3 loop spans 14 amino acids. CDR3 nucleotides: TGTGCCAGCAGTCGAGGAGGGGGCCCAGATACGCAGTATTTT. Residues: CASSRGGGPDTQYF.

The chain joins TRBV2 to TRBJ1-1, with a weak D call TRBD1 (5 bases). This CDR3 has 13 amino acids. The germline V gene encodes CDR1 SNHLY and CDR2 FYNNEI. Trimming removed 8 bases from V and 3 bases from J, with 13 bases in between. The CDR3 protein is CASQSGGDTEAFF. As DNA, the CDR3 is TGTGCCAGCCAATCCGGGGGAGACACTGAAGCTTTCTTT.

The CDR3 coding sequence is TGCGCCAGCAGCCCCGGGACAGGGGGTTCCCTCTCTGGGGCCAACGTCCTGACTTTC. Protein product: CASSPGTGGSLSGANVLTF. The V call is TRBV5-1, the J call TRBJ2-6; 11 bases line up with TRBD1. The germline gives CDR1 SGHRS, CDR2 YFSETQ. V lost 4 bases, J lost 0 bases, and 9 bases stayed unmatched. The CDR3 has 19 amino acids.

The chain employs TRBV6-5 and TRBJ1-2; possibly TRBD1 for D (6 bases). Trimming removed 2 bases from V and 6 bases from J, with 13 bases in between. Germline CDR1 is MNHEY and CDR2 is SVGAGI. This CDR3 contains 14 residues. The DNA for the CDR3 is TGTGCCAGCAGTTACACTACAGGGAGTCATGGCTACACCTTC. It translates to CASSYTTGSHGYTF.

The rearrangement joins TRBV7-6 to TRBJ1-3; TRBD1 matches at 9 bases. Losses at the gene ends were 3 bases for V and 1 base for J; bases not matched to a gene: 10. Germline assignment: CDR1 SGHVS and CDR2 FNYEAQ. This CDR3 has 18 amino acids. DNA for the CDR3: TGTGCCAGCAGCTTTGAAACTATCGGACAGGGGTCTGGAAACACCATATATTTT. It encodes CASSFETIGQGSGNTIYF.

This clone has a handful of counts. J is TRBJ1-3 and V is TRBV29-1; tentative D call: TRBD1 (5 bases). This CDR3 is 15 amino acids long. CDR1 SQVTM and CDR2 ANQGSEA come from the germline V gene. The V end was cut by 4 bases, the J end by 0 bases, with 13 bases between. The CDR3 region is CSVGKDTSSGNTIYF. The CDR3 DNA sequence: TGCAGCGTTGGAAAGGACACCTCCTCTGGAAACACCATATATTTT.

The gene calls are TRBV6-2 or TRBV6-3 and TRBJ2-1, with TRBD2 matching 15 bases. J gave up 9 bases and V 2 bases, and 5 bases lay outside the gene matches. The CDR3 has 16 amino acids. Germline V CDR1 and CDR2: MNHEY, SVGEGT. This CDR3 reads CASSYPGTSGGFEQFF. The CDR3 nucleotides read TGTGCCAGCAGTTACCCCGGGACTAGCGGGGGGTTTGAGCAGTTCTTC.

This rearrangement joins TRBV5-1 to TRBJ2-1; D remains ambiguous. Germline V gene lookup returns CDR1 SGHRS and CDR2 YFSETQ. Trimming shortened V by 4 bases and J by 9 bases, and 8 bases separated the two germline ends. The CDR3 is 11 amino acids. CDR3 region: CASSEATEQFF. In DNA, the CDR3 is TGCGCCAGCAGCGAGGCGACTGAGCAGTTCTTC.

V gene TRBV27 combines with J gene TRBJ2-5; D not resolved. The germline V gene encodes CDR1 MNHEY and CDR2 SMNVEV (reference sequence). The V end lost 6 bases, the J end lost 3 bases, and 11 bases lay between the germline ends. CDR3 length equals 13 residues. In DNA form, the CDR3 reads TGTGCCAGCAGACGACATTCCGAAGAGACCCAGTACTTC. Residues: CASRRHSEETQYF.

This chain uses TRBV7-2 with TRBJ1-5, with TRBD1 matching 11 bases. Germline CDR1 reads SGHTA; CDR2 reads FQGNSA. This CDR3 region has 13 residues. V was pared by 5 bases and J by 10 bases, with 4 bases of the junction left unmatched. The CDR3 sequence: CASSIGTGGPQHF. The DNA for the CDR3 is TGTGCCAGCAGCATTGGGACAGGGGGTCCCCAGCATTTT.

The CDR3 loop reads CASSWGQGTDTQYF. CDR3 nucleotides: TGCGCCAGCAGCTGGGGACAGGGGACAGATACGCAGTATTTT. This chain links TRBV5-1 with TRBJ2-3; 10 nucleotides agree with TRBD1. The CDR3 is 14 amino acids. The germline V gene encodes CDR1 SGHRS and CDR2 YFSETQ. The V and J ends lost 3 bases and 3 bases, in that order; junction bases with no gene match: 1.

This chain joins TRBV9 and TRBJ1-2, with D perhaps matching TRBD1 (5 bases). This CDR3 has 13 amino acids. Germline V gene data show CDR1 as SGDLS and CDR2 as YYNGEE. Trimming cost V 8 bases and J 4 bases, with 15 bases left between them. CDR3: CASGGDSPYGYTF. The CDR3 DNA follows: TGTGCCAGTGGGGGGGATAGTCCCTATGGCTACACCTTC.

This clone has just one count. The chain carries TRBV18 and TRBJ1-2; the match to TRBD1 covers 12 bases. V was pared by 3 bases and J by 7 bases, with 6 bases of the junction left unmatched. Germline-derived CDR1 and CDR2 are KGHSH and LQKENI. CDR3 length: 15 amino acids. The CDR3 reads CASSPGQGAGRGYTF. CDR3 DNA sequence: TGTGCCAGCTCACCGGGACAGGGGGCCGGGCGTGGCTACACCTTC.

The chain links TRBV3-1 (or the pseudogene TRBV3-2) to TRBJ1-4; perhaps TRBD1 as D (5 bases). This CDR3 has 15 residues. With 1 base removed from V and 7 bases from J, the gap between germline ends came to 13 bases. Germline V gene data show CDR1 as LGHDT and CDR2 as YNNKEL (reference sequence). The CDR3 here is CASSQVAGQSEKLFF. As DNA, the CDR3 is TGTGCCAGCAGCCAAGTAGCCGGACAAAGTGAAAAACTGTTTTTT.

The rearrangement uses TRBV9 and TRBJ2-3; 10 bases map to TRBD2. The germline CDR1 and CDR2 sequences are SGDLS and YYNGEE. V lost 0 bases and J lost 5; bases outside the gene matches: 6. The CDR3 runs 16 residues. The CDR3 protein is CASSVGASGGLDTQYF. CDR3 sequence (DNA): TGTGCCAGCAGCGTAGGGGCTAGCGGGGGCCTAGATACGCAGTATTTT.

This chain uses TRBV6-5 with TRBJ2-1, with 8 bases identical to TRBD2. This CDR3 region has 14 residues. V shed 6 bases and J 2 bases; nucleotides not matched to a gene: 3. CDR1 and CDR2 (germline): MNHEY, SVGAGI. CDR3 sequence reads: CASSLAGPYNEQFF. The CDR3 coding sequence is TGTGCCAGCAGCCTAGCGGGTCCCTACAATGAGCAGTTCTTC.

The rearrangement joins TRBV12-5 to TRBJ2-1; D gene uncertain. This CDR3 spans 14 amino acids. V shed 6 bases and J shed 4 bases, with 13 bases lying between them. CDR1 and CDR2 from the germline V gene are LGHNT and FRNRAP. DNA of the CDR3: TGTGCTAGTGGCCCCCCTGTGTATTACAATGAGCAGTTCTTC. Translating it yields CASGPPVYYNEQFF.

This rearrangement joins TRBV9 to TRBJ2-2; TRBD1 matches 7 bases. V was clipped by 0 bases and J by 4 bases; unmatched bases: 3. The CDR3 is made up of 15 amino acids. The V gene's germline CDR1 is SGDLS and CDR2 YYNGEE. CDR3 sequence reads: CASSVGQGRTGELFF. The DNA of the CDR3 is TGTGCCAGCAGCGTAGGACAGGGTCGCACCGGGGAGCTGTTTTTT.

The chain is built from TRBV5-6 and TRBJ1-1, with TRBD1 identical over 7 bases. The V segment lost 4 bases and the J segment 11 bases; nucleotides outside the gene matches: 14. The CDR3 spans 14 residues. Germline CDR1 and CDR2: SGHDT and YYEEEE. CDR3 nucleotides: TGTGCCAGCAGCATCCGGGACAGACCCCTGGTTGCTTTCTTT. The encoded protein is CASSIRDRPLVAFF.

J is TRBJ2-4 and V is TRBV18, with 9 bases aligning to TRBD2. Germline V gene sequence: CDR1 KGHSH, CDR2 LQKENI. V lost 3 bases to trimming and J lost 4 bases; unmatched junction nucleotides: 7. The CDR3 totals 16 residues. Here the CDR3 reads CASSPVASGIKNIQYF. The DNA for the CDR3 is TGTGCCAGCTCACCCGTGGCTAGCGGGATTAAAAACATTCAGTACTTC.

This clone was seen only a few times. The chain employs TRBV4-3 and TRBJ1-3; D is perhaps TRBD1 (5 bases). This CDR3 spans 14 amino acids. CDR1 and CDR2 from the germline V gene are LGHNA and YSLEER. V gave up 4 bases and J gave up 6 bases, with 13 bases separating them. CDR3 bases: TGCGCCAGCAGCCCCTCGGCGGGGGTAAACACCATATATTTT. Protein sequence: CASSPSAGVNTIYF.

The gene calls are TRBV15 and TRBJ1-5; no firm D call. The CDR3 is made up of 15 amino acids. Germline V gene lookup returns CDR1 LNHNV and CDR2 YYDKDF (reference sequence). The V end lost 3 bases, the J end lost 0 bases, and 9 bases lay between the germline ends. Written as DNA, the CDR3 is TGTGCCACCAGCAGCGGGGATTATAGCAATCAGCCCCAGCATTTT. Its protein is CATSSGDYSNQPQHF.

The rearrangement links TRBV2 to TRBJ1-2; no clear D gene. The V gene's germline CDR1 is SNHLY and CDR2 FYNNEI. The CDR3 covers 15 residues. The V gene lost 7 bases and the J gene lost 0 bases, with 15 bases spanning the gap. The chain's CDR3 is CASKIGLGANYGYTF. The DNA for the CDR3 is TGTGCCAGCAAGATAGGACTAGGAGCTAACTATGGCTACACCTTC.

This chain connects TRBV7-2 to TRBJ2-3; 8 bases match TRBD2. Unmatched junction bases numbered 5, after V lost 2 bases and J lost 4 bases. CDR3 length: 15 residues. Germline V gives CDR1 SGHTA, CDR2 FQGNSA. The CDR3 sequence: CASSLFRGGADTQYF. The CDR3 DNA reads TGTGCCAGCAGCTTATTCCGGGGGGGGGCAGATACGCAGTATTTT.